This T cell receptor beta chain was observed in a study of blood T cell repertoires in COVID-19. Study background: COVID-19 samples from acute and convalescent phases originated in the United States, Italy and Spain. T cells, B-cell-depleted T cells, or PBMCs supplied cDNA or gDNA.

With 1 base clipped from V and 3 bases from J, the junction kept 3 bases outside the gene matches. Germline V gives CDR1 LNHDA, CDR2 SQIVND (reference sequence). The CDR3 is 15 residues long. This clone was detected a few times. In the original workflow: The authors estimated nucleated cell counts from reference gene primer amplification. Some clones are missing from TCRdb's copy, which holds only in-frame ones; the method was immunoSEQ multiplex PCR. V and J calls and clone size are given by that table; D and trimming were obtained from the DNA. The table has approximately 97,000 clones, around four fifths seen once; the top ten hold over 7.5%.

The receptor comes from a man between 60 and 75 years old with active or convalescent COVID-19. V is TRBV19 and J is TRBJ2-4, with 7 bases fitting TRBD2. Material: peripheral blood. The CDR3: CASSIVSSGKNIQYF. The CDR3 DNA reads as TGTGCCAGTAGTATAGTGTCTAGCGGCAAAAACATTCAGTACTTC.